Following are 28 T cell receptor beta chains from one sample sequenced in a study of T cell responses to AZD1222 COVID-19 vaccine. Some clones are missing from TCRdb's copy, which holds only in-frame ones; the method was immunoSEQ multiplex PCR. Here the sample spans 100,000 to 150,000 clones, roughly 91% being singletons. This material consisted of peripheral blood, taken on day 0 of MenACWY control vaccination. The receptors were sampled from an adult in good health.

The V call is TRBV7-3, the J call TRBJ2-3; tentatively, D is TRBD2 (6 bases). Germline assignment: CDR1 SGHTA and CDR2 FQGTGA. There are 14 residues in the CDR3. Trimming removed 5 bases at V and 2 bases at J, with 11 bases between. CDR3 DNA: TGTGCCAGCAGCGGGGGGACTTCCACAGATACGCAGTATTTT. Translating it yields CASSGGTSTDTQYF.

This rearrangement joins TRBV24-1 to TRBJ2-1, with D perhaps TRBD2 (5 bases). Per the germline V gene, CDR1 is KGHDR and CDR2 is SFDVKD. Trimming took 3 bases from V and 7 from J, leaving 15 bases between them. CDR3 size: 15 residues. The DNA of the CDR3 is TGTGCCACCAGTGATAGAGCGGCGAGGGTTAATGAGCAGTTCTTC. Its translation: CATSDRAARVNEQFF.

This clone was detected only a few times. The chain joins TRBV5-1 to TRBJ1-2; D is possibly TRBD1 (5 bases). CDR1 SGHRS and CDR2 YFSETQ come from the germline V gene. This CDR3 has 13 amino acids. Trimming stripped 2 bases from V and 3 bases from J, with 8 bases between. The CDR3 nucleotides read TGCGCCAGCAGCTTCTTGACAGACTATGGCTACACCTTC. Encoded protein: CASSFLTDYGYTF.

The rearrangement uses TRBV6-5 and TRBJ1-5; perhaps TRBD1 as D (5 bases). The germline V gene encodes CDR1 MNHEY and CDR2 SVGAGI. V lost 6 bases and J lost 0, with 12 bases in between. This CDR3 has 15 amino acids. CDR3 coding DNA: TGTGCCAGCAGGCCTCAGGGCGATAGCAATCAGCCCCAGCATTTT. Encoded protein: CASRPQGDSNQPQHF.

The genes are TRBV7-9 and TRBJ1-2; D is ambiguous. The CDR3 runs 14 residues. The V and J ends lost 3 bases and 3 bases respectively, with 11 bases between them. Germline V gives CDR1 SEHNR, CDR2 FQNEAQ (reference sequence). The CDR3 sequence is CASSLAGVYYGYTF. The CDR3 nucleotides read TGTGCCAGCAGCTTGGCTGGGGTTTACTATGGCTACACCTTC.

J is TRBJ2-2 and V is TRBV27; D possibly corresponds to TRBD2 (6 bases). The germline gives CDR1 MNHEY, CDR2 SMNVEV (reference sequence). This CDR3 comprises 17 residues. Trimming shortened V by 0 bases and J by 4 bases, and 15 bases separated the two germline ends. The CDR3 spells CASSLSASALGTGELFF. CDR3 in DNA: TGTGCCAGCAGTTTATCGGCTAGCGCCTTGGGCACCGGGGAGCTGTTTTTT.

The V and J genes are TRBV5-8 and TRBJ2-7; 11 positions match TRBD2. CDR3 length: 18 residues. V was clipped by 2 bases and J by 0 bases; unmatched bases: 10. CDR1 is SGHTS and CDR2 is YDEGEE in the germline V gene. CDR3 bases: TGTGCCAGCAGCTTTATGGCGACTAGCGGGAAGAACTCCTACGAGCAGTACTTC. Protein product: CASSFMATSGKNSYEQYF.

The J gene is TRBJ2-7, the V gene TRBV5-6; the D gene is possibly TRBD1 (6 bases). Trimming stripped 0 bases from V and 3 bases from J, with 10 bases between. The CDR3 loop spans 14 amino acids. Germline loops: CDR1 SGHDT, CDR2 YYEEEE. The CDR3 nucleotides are TGTGCCAGCAGCTTGGACAGGGTGAGCTACGAGCAGTACTTC. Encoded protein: CASSLDRVSYEQYF.

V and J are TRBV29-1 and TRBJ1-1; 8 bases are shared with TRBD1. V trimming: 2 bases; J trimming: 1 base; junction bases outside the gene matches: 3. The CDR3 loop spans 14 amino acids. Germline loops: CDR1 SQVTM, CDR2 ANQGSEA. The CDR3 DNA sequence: TGCAGCGTTGAACGAGACAGGGGGAACACTGAAGCTTTCTTT. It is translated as CSVERDRGNTEAFF.

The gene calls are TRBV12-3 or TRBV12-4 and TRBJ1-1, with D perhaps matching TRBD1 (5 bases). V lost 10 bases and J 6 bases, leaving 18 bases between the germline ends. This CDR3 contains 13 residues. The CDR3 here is CATARDGQSEAFF. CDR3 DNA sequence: TGTGCCACCGCCCGGGACGGACAATCTGAAGCTTTCTTT.

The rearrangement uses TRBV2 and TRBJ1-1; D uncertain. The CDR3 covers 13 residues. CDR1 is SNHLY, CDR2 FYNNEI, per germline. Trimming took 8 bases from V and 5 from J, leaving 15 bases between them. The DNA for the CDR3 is TGTGCCAGCGGCTGGGGATCGGAAACTGAAGCTTTCTTT. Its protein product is CASGWGSETEAFF. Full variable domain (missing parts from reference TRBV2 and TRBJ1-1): EPEVTQTPSHQVTQMGQEVILRCVPISNHLYFYWYRQILGQKVEFLVSFYNNEISEKSEIFDDQFSVERPDGSNFTLKIRSTKLEDSAMYFCASGWGSETEAFFGQGTRLTVV.

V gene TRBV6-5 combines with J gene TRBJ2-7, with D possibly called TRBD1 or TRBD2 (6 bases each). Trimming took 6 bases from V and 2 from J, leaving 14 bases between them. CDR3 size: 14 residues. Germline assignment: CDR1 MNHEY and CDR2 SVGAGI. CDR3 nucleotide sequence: TGTGCCAGCAGCCCCCCCGGGGGCGCCTACGAGCAGTACTTC. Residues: CASSPPGGAYEQYF.

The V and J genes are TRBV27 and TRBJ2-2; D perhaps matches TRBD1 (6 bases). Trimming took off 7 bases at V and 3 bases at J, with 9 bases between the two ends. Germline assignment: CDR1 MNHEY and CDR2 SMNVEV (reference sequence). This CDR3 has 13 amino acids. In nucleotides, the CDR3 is TGTGCCAGCAAAGGACAGTACACCGGGGAGCTGTTTTTT. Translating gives CASKGQYTGELFF.

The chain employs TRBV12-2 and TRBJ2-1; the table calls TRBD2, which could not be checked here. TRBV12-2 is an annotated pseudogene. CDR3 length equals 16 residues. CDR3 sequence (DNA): TGTGCAAGTCGCCATGGGACTAGCGGGAGGTGGAATGAGCAGTTCTTC. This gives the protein CASRHGTSGRWNEQFF.

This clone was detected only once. The CDR3 region is CASSAPGRDRIYEQYF. As DNA, the CDR3 is TGTGCCAGCAGTGCACCCGGTAGGGACAGGATTTACGAGCAGTACTTC. The chain has TRBV2 and TRBJ2-7; 8 bases map to TRBD1. CDR3 length: 16 amino acids. From germline, CDR1 is SNHLY and CDR2 FYNNEI. The V segment lost 4 bases and the J segment 4 bases; nucleotides outside the gene matches: 12.

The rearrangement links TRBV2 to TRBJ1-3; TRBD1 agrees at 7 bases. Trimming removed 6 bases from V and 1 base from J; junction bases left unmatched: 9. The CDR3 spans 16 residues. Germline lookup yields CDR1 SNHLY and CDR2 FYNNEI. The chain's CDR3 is CASRKTGDWSGNTIYF. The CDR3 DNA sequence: TGTGCCAGCAGGAAAACAGGGGATTGGTCTGGAAACACCATATATTTT.

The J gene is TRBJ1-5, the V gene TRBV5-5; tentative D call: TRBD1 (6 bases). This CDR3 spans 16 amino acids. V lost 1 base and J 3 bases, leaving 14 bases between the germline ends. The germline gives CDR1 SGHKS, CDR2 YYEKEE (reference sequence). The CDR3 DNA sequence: TGTGCCAGCAGCTTGTTCCGGGGGGCGGACAATCAGCCCCAGCATTTT. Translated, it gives CASSLFRGADNQPQHF.

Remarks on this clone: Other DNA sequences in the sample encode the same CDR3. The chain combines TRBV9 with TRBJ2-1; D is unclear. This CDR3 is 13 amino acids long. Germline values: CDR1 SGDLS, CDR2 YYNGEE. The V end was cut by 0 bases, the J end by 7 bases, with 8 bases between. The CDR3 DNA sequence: TGTGCCAGCAGCGTAGCTGGGAATAATGAGCAGTTCTTC. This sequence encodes CASSVAGNNEQFF.

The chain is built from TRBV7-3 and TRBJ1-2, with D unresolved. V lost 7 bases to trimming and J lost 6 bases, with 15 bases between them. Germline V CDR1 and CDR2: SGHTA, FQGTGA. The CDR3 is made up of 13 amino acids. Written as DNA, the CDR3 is TGTGCCAGCACCTTCAAGGGTACAGATGGCTACACCTTC. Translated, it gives CASTFKGTDGYTF.

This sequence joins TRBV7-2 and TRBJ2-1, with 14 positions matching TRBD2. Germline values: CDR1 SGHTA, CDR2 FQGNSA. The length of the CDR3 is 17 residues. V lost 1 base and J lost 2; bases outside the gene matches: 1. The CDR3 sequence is CASSLVGLAGAYNEQFF. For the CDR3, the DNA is TGTGCCAGCAGCTTAGTGGGACTAGCGGGAGCCTACAATGAGCAGTTCTTC.

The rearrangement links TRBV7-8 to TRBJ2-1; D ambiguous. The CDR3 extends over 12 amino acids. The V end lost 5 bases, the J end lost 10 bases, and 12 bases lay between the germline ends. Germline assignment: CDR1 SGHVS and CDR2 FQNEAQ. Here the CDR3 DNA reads TGTGCCAGCAGCGTCTTGGCGGTAGAGCAGTTCTTC. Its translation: CASSVLAVEQFF.

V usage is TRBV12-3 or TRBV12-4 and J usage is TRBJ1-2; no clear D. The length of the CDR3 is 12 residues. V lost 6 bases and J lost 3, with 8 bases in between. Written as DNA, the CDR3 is TGTGCCAGCAGCCCCCAGGACTATGGCTACACCTTC. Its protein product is CASSPQDYGYTF.

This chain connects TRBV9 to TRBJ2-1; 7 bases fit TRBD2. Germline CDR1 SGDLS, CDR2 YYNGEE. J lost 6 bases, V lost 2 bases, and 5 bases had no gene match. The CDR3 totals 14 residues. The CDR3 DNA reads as TGTGCCAGCAGCGTGTGGCCTAGCGGCAATGAGCAGTTCTTC. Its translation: CASSVWPSGNEQFF.

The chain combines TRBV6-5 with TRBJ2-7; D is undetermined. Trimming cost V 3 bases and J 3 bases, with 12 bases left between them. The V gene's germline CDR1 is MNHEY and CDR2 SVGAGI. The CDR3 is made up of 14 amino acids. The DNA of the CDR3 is TGTGCCAGCAGTTATCAAGTAGGGTTCTACGAGCAGTACTTC. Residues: CASSYQVGFYEQYF.

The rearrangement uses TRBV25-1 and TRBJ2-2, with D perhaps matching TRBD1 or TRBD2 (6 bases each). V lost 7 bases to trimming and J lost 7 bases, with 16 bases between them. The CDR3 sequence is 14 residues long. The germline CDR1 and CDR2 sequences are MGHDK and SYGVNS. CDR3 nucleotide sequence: TGTGCCAGCACCAACGCCGGGGGCGACGGGGAGCTGTTTTTT. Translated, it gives CASTNAGGDGELFF.

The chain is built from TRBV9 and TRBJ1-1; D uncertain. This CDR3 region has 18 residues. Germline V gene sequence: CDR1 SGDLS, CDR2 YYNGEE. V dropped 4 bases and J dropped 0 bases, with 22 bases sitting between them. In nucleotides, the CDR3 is TGTGCCAGCAGCCCCTATGAAACAGTCCCATCGATGAACACTGAAGCTTTCTTT. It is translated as CASSPYETVPSMNTEAFF.

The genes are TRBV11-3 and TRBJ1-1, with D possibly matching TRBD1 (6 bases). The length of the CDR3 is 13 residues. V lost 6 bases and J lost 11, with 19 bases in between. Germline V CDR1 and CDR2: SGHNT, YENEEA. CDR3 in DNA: TGTGCCAGCAGATCGACCGGGACAAAGGTGGCTTTCTTT. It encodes CASRSTGTKVAFF.

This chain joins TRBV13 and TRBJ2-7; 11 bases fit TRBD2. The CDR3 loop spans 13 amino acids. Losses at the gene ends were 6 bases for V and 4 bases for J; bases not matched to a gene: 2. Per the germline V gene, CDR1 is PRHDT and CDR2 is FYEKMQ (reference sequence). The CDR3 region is CASRTSGKYEQYF. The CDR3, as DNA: TGTGCCAGCAGGACTAGCGGGAAATACGAGCAGTACTTC.